The TCR beta chain under discussion was sequenced for a study of spatial heterogeneity in lung cancer. Time point specified: sample taken at primary tumor resection. Broader study findings: Counts of expanded alpha and beta TCRs within tumors tracked the tumor nonsynonymous mutation count.

Germline V CDR1 and CDR2: GTSNPN, SVGIG (reference sequence). Trimming pared 5 bases from V and 0 bases from J, leaving 14 bases between. The CDR3 length is 15 residues. TCRdb ran MiXCR on the 5' RACE reads and lists one entry per CDR3 protein. The sample yields 3,000 or so distinct CDR3 sequences, roughly 10% seen once. A note on this clonotype: What it recognizes is unknown.

The rearrangement links TRBV30 to TRBJ1-3; possible D gene TRBD1, 6 bases. This TCR was sampled from a male donor with early-stage non-small cell lung cancer. Sample: lung tumor tissue, taken at surgery. CDR3 in amino acids: CAWAPGDSSGNTIYF. In DNA, the CDR3 is TGTGCCTGGGCACCAGGGGATAGCTCTGGAAACACCATATATTTT. Supplemented by reference TRBV30 and TRBJ1-3, the full variable domain reads SQTIHQWPATLVQPVGSPLSLECTVEGTSNPNLYWYRQAAGRGLQLLFYSVGIGQISSEVPQNLSASRPQDRQFILSSKKLLLSDSGFYLCAWAPGDSSGNTIYFGEGSWLTVV.